The sequence of this T cell receptor beta chain was determined in a study of shared clonotypes between healthy human individuals. Study results and caveats: Sharing of clonotypes among donors was expected to vary with sequencing depth.

Data came from immunoSEQ multiplex PCR; TCRdb stores just in-frame clones and leaves some out. The top ten hold less than 2% of the sample, which has roughly 640,000 clones, about 74% seen once. Concerning this clone: As yet, its antigen is unknown.

Trimming stripped 0 bases from V and 0 bases from J, with 12 bases between. There are 16 residues in the CDR3. Germline CDR1 and CDR2: MNHNY and SVGAGI (reference sequence). The chain combines TRBV6-6 with TRBJ2-7, with D perhaps being TRBD1 or TRBD2 (5 bases each). The source material was memory CD4+ T cells sorted from blood. The subset denotes: CD45RA-negative fraction. This TCR was sampled from a woman aged 25 to 45 in good health. CDR3 bases: TGTGCCAGCAGTTACTCCTACGGGACCAACTCCTACGAGCAGTACTTC. It is translated as CASSYSYGTNSYEQYF.